Below, one TCR beta chain is given with its context. Its antigen is as yet unknown. These data are taken from a study of OX40 agonist ivuxolimab in advanced cancers. The method was immunoSEQ multiplex PCR; TCRdb's version includes in-frame clones alone and lacks a portion of them. The sample lists about 70,000 clones, 80% to 90% seen once, with roughly an eighth in the top ten. V lost 9 bases to trimming and J lost 1 base; unmatched junction nucleotides: 6. The CDR3 extends over 14 amino acids. The germline CDR1 and CDR2 sequences are SGHRS and YFSETQ. Study conclusions and caveats: Dosing at 0.1 to 3.0 mg/kg was accompanied by clonal expansion of CD4+ and CD8+ blood T cells by week 6. Expanded peripheral T cells had an undetermined antigen specificity.

The source is an adult with an advanced solid tumor such as melanoma, head and neck, liver or kidney cancer. The sequenced sample was CD4+ or CD8+ T cells sorted from blood, obtained in a trial of the OX40 agonist ivuxolimab. The chain couples TRBV5-1 to TRBJ2-2, with TRBD1 identical over 7 bases. The chain's CDR3 is CAISGTENTGELFF. The CDR3 nucleotides read TGCGCCATCTCCGGGACAGAGAACACCGGGGAGCTGTTTTTT.